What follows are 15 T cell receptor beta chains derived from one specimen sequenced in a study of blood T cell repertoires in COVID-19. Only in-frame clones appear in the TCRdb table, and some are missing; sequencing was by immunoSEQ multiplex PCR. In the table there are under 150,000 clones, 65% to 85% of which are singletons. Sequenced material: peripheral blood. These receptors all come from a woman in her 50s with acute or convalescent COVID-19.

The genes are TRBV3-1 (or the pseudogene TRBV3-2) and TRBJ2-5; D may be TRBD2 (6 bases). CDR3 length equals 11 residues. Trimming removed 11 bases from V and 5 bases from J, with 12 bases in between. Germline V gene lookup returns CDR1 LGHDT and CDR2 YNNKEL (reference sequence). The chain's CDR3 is CAALRGETQYF. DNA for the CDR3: TGTGCCGCCCTTCGGGGGGAGACCCAGTACTTC.

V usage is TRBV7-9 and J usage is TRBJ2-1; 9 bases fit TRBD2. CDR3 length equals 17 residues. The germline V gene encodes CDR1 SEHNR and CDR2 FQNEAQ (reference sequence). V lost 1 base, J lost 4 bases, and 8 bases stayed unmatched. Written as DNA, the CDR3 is TGTGCCAGCAGCTTAGGAGTCCCAGCGGGGGGTTACAATGAGCAGTTCTTC. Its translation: CASSLGVPAGGYNEQFF.

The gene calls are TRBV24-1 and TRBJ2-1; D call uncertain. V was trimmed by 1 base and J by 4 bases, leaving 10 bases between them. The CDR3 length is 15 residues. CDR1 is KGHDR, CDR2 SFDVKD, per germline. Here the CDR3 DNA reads TGTGCCACCAGTGATTTTGGGCATCTGTACAATGAGCAGTTCTTC. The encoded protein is CATSDFGHLYNEQFF.

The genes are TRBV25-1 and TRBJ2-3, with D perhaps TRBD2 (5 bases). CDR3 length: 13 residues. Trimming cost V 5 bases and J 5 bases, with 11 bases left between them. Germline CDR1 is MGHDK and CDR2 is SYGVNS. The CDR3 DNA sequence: TGTGCCAGCAGTCCCGGGGTGATAGATACGCAGTATTTT. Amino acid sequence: CASSPGVIDTQYF.

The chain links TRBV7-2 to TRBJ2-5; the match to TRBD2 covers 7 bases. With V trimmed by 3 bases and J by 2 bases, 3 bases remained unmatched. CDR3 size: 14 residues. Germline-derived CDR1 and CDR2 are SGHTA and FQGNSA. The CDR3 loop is CASSFRRGQETQYF. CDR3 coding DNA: TGTGCCAGCAGCTTTCGGCGGGGGCAAGAGACCCAGTACTTC.

The CDR3 here is CASKLAGGASYEQYF. The CDR3 DNA follows: TGTGCCAGCAAGCTGGCGGGGGGGGCCTCCTACGAGCAGTACTTC. The chain employs TRBV6-5 and TRBJ2-7; TRBD2 matches 9 bases. This CDR3 contains 15 residues. Germline lookup yields CDR1 MNHEY and CDR2 SVGAGI. The junction had 7 bases not matched to a gene; V was cut back by 7 bases and J by 0 bases.

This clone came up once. For the CDR3, the DNA is TGTGCCAGCAGTTACTCGTCGGGAGCTGGAAACACCATATATTTT. Its translation: CASSYSSGAGNTIYF. J is TRBJ1-3 and V is TRBV6-5; D uncertain. V was clipped by 0 bases and J by 2 bases, with 8 bases between them. The CDR3 runs 15 residues. Per germline, CDR1 MNHEY and CDR2 SVGAGI.

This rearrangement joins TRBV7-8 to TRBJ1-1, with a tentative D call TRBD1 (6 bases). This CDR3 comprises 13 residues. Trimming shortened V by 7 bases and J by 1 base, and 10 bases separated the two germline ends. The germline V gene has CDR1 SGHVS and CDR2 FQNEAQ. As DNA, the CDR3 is TGTGCCAGCATGGGGGCTGGGAACACTGAAGCTTTCTTT. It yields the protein CASMGAGNTEAFF.

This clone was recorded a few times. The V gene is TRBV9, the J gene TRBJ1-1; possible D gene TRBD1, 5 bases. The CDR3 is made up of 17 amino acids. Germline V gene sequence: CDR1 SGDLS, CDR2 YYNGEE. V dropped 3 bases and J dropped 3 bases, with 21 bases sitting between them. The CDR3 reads CASSASGWNRGDTEAFF. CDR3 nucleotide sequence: TGTGCCAGCAGCGCTTCAGGGTGGAATCGAGGAGACACTGAAGCTTTCTTT.

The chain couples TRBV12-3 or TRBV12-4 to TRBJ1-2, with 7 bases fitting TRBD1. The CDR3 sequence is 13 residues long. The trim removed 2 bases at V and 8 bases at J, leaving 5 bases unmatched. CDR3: CASSLTGDGGYTF. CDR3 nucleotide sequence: TGTGCCAGCAGTTTAACAGGGGACGGCGGCTACACCTTC.

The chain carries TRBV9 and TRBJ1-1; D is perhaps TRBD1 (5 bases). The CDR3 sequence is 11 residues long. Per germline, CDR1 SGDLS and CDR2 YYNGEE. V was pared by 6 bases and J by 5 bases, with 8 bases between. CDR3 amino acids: CASKRGTEAFF. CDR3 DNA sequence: TGTGCCAGCAAGCGGGGGACTGAAGCTTTCTTT.

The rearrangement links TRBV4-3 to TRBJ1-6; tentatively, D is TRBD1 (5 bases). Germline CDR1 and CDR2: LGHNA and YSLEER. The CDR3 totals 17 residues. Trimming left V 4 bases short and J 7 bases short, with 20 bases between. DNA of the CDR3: TGCGCCAGCAGCCCCGGAGGGGCGGGCGAGAGGAATTCACCCCTCCACTTT. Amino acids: CASSPGGAGERNSPLHF.

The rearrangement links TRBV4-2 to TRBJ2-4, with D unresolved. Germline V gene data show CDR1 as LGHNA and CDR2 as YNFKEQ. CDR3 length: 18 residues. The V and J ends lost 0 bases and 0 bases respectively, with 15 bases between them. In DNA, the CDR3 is TGTGCCAGCAGCCAAGATTCCCAGGCTCTGCTAGCCAAAAACATTCAGTACTTC. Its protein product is CASSQDSQALLAKNIQYF.

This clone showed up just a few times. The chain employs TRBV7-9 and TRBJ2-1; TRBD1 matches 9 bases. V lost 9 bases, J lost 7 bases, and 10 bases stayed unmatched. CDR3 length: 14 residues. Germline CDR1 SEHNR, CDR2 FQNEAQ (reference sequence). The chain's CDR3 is CASRRDRDPNEQFF. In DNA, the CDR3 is TGTGCCAGTAGACGGGACAGGGATCCAAATGAGCAGTTCTTC.

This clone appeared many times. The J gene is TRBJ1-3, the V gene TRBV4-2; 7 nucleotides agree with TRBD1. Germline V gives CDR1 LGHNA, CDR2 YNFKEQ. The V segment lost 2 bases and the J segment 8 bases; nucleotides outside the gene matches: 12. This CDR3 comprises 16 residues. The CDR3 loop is CASSQTTGIIGDTIYF. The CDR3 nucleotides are TGTGCCAGCAGCCAAACGACAGGGATAATCGGTGACACCATATATTTT.